This T cell receptor beta chain was identified during a study of T-cell reconstitution after alpha-beta-depleted transplantation in children. With respect to this clonotype: Its antigen remains unidentified.

Researchers prepared the TCRbeta library using unique molecular identifiers, the study reports. In TCRdb, the PCR reads were re-called with MiXCR into one record per CDR3 protein. This table has hundreds of thousands of distinct CDR3 sequences, 13% appearing once. General study points: When one year had passed after transplant, most T-cell counts and diversity came from newly produced T cells.

The V gene end was trimmed by 3 bases and the J gene end by 2 bases; junction bases not matched to a gene: 9. CDR1 is DFQATT and CDR2 is SNEGSKA in the germline V gene (reference sequence). The CDR3 totals 15 residues. V usage is TRBV20-1 and J usage is TRBJ2-7; 8 bases fit TRBD1. The TCR comes from a male patient aged 5 to 17 who had a stem cell transplant for acute myeloid leukemia, so the T cells may come from the graft donor. This material consisted of PBMCs, mostly from graft donor cells, taken 360 days after TCRalphabeta/CD19-depleted stem cell transplant. The CDR3 sequence: CSASWVQGVAYEQYF. The CDR3 DNA reads as TGCAGTGCTAGTTGGGTACAGGGGGTAGCCTACGAGCAGTACTTC.